These 8 T cell receptor beta chains were sequenced from one sample in a study of T cell repertoires in cytomegalovirus infection (dated by TCRdb to 2018 to 2020). Antigens of these TCRs are unknown. The sample was run on an Illumina HiSeq 1500. The public reads were reanalyzed by TCRdb: fastp trimming at Q25, MiXCR alignment, in-frame beta chains only. Rows matching on CDR3 protein sequence are summarized as one entry with the most common DNA and genes. This sample holds roughly 730,000 distinct CDR3 sequences; around a third were observed only once. The biggest ten clones account for about 20% of the sample. What this sample's treatment or condition label stands for: in vitro stimulation with specific CMV peptide epitopes to enrich CMV-specific T cells. This material consisted of cultured PBMCs, taken from culture after CMV antigen stimulation. These receptors were obtained from a human donor in good health (CMV status not recorded). Some clones in this sample may be carry-over from other donors' samples.

V usage is TRBV2 and J usage is TRBJ1-5; possible D gene TRBD1, 5 bases. V gave up 7 bases and J gave up 6 bases, with 13 bases separating them. This CDR3 has 13 amino acids. CDR1 SNHLY and CDR2 FYNNEI come from the germline V gene. CDR3 sequence reads: CASKGRFTQPQHF. In nucleotides, the CDR3 is TGTGCCAGCAAGGGGCGGTTCACTCAGCCCCAGCATTTT.

This clonotype was found many times. This chain joins TRBV7-2 and TRBJ2-7; D assignment may be TRBD1 or TRBD2 (6 bases each). The germline V gene has CDR1 SGHTA and CDR2 FQGNSA. Trimming cost V 5 bases and J 0 bases, with 14 bases left between them. The CDR3 spans 15 residues. CDR3 sequence reads: CASSPSGGSSYEQYF. The DNA of the CDR3 is TGTGCCAGCAGCCCCTCCGGGGGCAGCTCCTACGAGCAGTACTTC. Based on the CDR3 plus reference TRBV7-2 and TRBJ2-7, the full variable domain is GAGVSQSPSNKVTEKGKDVELRCDPISGHTALYWYRQSLGQGLEFLIYFQGNSAPDKSGLPSDRFSAERTGGSVSTLTIQRTQQEDSAVYLCASSPSGGSSYEQYFGPGTRLTVT.

Written as DNA, the CDR3 is TGTGCCAGCAAGAAGGACGAATACAATGAGCAGTTCTTC. This gives the protein CASKKDEYNEQFF. The chain couples TRBV6-2 or TRBV6-3 to TRBJ2-1; D unclear. Trimming stripped 7 bases from V and 4 bases from J, with 11 bases between. The CDR3 has 13 residues. Germline V gene data show CDR1 as MNHEY and CDR2 as SVGEGT.

This clonotype occurred a few times. The J gene is TRBJ1-1, the V gene TRBV6-1; 11 nucleotides align to TRBD1. The CDR3 runs to 15 residues. Germline trimming cut 7 bases from V and 6 bases from J; bases unmatched to any gene: 10. Germline assignment: CDR1 MNHNS and CDR2 SASEGT. The CDR3 reads CASTLSGTGGSEAFF. The CDR3 DNA reads TGTGCCAGCACCCTCTCGGGGACAGGGGGTTCTGAAGCTTTCTTT.

This clonotype was counted a single time. At one of its ends the junction is not consistent with the germline gene, which may arise from a read error. This rearrangement joins TRBV4-1 to TRBJ2-1; TRBD1 or TRBD2 may be the D gene (5 bases each). The germline CDR1 and CDR2 sequences are MGHRA and YSYEKL. The CDR3 is 11 residues long. CDR3 in amino acids: CASSPLGPEGF. CDR3 sequence (DNA): TGCGCCAGCAGCCCCTTGGGGCCTGAGGGCTTC.

This clonotype occurred a few times. The chain links TRBV19 to TRBJ2-3; no clear D gene. From germline, CDR1 is LNHDA and CDR2 SQIVND (reference sequence). V was clipped by 3 bases and J by 0 bases, with 13 bases between them. The CDR3 extends over 16 amino acids. In nucleotides, the CDR3 is TGTGCCAGTAGTATTGGGCTTAGTCGGAGCACAGATACGCAGTATTTT. Protein sequence: CASSIGLSRSTDTQYF.

In its sample, this clonotype was seen a few times. The gene calls are TRBV12-3 or TRBV12-4 and TRBJ2-6, with 7 bases lining up with TRBD1. This CDR3 has 17 amino acids. V trimming: 5 bases; J trimming: 0 bases; junction bases outside the gene matches: 7. The DNA for the CDR3 is TGTGCCAGCAGTCAGGGGGTCTCTATCTCTGGGGCCAACGTCCTGACTTTC. Its translation: CASSQGVSISGANVLTF.

This chain connects TRBV4-2 to TRBJ2-5, with 7 bases fitting TRBD1. The CDR3 covers 14 residues. The trim removed 1 base at V and 5 bases at J, leaving 4 bases unmatched. Germline V gene lookup returns CDR1 LGHNA and CDR2 YNFKEQ. The CDR3: CASSQGDRGETQYF. The CDR3 coding sequence is TGTGCCAGCAGCCAAGGGGACAGAGGGGAGACCCAGTACTTC.